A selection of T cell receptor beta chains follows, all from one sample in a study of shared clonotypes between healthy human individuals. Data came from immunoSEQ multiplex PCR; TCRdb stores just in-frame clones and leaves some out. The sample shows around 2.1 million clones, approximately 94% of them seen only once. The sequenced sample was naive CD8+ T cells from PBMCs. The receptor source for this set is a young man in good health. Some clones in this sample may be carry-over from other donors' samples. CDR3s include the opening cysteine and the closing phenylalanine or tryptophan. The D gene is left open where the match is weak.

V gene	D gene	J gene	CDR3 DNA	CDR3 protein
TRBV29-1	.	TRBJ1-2	TGCAGCGTTGAAGATTCCAGACACGTGTATGGCTACACCTTC	CSVEDSRHVYGYTF
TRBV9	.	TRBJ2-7	TGTGCCAGCAGCGTATTCGGGGGTTCCTACGAGCAGTACTTC	CASSVFGGSYEQYF
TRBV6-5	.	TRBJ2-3	TGTGCCAGCAGTGACAGGATGGGCACAGATACGCAGTATTTT	CASSDRMGTDTQYF
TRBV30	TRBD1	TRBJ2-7	TGTGCCTGGAGTCGGGACAGCCTGGCCTACGAGCAGTACTTC	CAWSRDSLAYEQYF
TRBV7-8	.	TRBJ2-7	TGTGCCAGCAGCTTAAAAGGGGAGCGCTACGAGCAGTACTTC	CASSLKGERYEQYF
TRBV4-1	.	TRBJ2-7	TGCGCCAGCAGCCATACCTCAGCGGCCTACGAGCAGTACTTC	CASSHTSAAYEQYF
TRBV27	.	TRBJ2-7	TGTGCCAGCAGTCCGCTCCCGGAGGTCGAGCAGTACTTC	CASSPLPEVEQYF
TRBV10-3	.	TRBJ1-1	TGTGCCATCAGTGAGCAGGGTGAAGCTTTCTTT	CAISEQGEAFF
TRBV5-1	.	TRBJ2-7	TGCGCCAGCAGCTTGACGGTTGACGAGCAGTACTTC	CASSLTVDEQYF
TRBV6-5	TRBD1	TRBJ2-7	TGTGCCAGCAGTTACTCGACAGGGGGCTTGGGGGAGCAGTACTTC	CASSYSTGGLGEQYF
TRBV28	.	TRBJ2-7	TGTGCCAGCAGTTTACGGGGAGCCCCCTACGAGCAGTACTTC	CASSLRGAPYEQYF
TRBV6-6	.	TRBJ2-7	TGTGCCAGCAGTCCAGACGACGGGCCCTACTACGAGCAGTACTTC	CASSPDDGPYYEQYF
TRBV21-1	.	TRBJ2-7	TGTGCCAGCAGCAAGGTTTGGGGTCTCAGTTACGAGCAGTACTTC	CASSKVWGLSYEQYF
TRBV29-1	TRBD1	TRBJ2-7	TGCAGCTCGAGAGGGGACAGCGTCTGGGGCGAGCAGTACTTC	CSSRGDSVWGEQYF
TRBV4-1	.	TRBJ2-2	TGCGCCAGCAGCCGGTATAACGCGAACACCGGGGAGCTGTTTTTT	CASSRYNANTGELFF
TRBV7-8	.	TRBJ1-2	TGTGCCAGCAGCTTATACGGCAGGGTGGGAAGCAACTATGGCTACACCTTC	CASSLYGRVGSNYGYTF
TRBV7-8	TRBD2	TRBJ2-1	TGTGCCAGCAGCCCAAGCGGGAGGCCCTACAATGAGCAGTTCTTC	CASSPSGRPYNEQFF
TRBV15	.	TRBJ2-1	TGTGCCACCAGCAGAGAGGAGCTTGGCAATGAGCAGTTCTTC	CATSREELGNEQFF
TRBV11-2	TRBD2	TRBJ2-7	TGTGCCAGCAGCGCGGGACTAGCGACCTCCTACGAGCAGTACTTC	CASSAGLATSYEQYF
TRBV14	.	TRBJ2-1	TGTGCCAGCAGCCAAGAGACTTCAGCTGAGCAGTTCTTC	CASSQETSAEQFF
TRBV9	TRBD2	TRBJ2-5	TGTGCCAGCAGCGTAGGGTCGGGACTAGTCGTGACCCAGTACTTC	CASSVGSGLVVTQYF
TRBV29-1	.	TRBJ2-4	TGCAGCGTTGAAGGGATAGCCAAAAACATTCAGTACTTC	CSVEGIAKNIQYF
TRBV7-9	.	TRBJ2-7	TGTGCCAGCAGCACCGGGACGGGCGAGCAGTACTTC	CASSTGTGEQYF
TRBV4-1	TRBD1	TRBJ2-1	TGCGCCAGCAGCCCAAGACAGGGACCATACAATGAGCAGTTCTTC	CASSPRQGPYNEQFF